A single sample is the source of the 5 T cell receptor beta chains below, sequenced in a study of control samples from healthy donors and cancer patients. The repertoire was sequenced with immunoSEQ multiplex PCR; TCRdb's copy has only in-frame clones and lacks some. The table lists 89,000 or so clones, 87% of them singletons. Material: blood. These receptors were obtained from a man in his fifties in good health.

CDR3 loop: CANHQPQHF. CDR3 bases: TGTGCCAACCATCAGCCCCAGCATTTT. This chain links TRBV3-1 (or the pseudogene TRBV3-2) with TRBJ1-5; no clear D. The germline V gene has CDR1 LGHDT and CDR2 YNNKEL (reference sequence). Trimming removed 10 bases at V and 5 bases at J, with 3 bases between. This CDR3 is built from 9 residues.

The chain carries TRBV27 and TRBJ1-2; D gene uncertain. The CDR3 has 13 amino acids. Per the germline V gene, CDR1 is MNHEY and CDR2 is SMNVEV (reference sequence). The V and J ends lost 0 bases and 5 bases respectively, with 7 bases between them. The CDR3 loop is CASSLSNQYGYTF. CDR3 DNA: TGTGCCAGCAGTTTATCGAACCAATATGGCTACACCTTC.

The V and J genes are TRBV5-1 and TRBJ2-3; D is possibly TRBD2 (5 bases). The CDR3 covers 15 residues. Germline CDR1 reads SGHRS; CDR2 reads YFSETQ. Between the trimmed V and J ends, which lost 5 bases and 1 base, there was a span of 14 bases. The DNA of the CDR3 is TGCGCCAGCAGACGGGTTAGCGCTGGCACAGATACGCAGTATTTT. This codes for CASRRVSAGTDTQYF.

The chain carries TRBV5-5 and TRBJ2-1; TRBD1 agrees at 7 bases. Germline assignment: CDR1 SGHKS and CDR2 YYEKEE (reference sequence). With 0 bases clipped from V and 5 bases from J, the junction kept 5 bases outside the gene matches. The CDR3 has 15 residues. The CDR3 coding sequence is TGTGCCAGCAGCTTGGCCGGGACAGTAAACAATGAGCAGTTCTTC. Protein: CASSLAGTVNNEQFF.

CDR3 coding DNA: TGTGCCAGCAGCTTAGATCTGGCGGGGGGGTACAATGAGCAGTTCTTC. Residues: CASSLDLAGGYNEQFF. The V and J genes are TRBV7-6 and TRBJ2-1; 9 bases map to TRBD2. Germline V CDR1 and CDR2: SGHVS, FNYEAQ. After removal of 1 base from V and 4 bases from J, the junction contained 5 bases not matched to a gene. The CDR3 is made up of 16 amino acids.